Given below is one T cell receptor (beta chain) in context. Its antigen is as yet unknown. This specimen comes from a study of T cell responses to AZD1222 COVID-19 vaccine. Findings of the study overall: Two doses of AZD1222 preceded a rise in Spike-specific TCR breadth and depth. Seropositive status at baseline applied to only six AZD1222 recipients. CD4 TCRs associated with vaccination spanned spike, dominating at 160-218 and 743-854.

The repertoire was sequenced with immunoSEQ multiplex PCR; TCRdb's copy has only in-frame clones and lacks some. Of 80,000 to 95,000 clones in the sample, around 89% were seen once. Source: peripheral blood, taken on day 0 of MenACWY control vaccination. This clonotype was sampled from an adult in good health.

CDR3 in DNA: TGTGCCAGCGCAAGGGGAGGACTGAAACCTAATGGCTACACCTTC. Translated, it gives CASARGGLKPNGYTF. This rearrangement joins TRBV27 to TRBJ1-2; tentative D call: TRBD1 (5 bases). The CDR3 consists of 15 residues. The V end lost 8 bases, the J end lost 6 bases, and 22 bases lay between the germline ends. The germline CDR1 and CDR2 sequences are MNHEY and SMNVEV (reference sequence).